This TCR beta chain was sequenced for a study of cytomegalovirus exposure and HLA in healthy donors. Whole-study results and caveats: What a later analysis reportedly showed was that an Asian-associated ancestry cluster had fewer N-insertions than the roughly 670-donor mean.

Comments on this clone: No antigen is known for it.

The PCR used 60 Vbeta and 13 Jbeta primers. TCRdb's table, derived via immunoSEQ multiplex PCR, lists solely in-frame clones and lacks some. The sample lists around 170,000 clones; around 82% were seen once. The sequence came from a man aged 55 to 69 in good health and CMV-seronegative. Sequenced material: PBMCs.

CDR3 sequence (DNA): TGTGCCAGCAGCCCGGACAGGGGAGCTAACTATGGCTACACCTTC. It encodes CASSPDRGANYGYTF. The chain has TRBV7-9 and TRBJ1-2, with TRBD1 identical over 9 bases. Germline-derived CDR1 and CDR2 are SEHNR and FQNEAQ (reference sequence). V shed 5 bases and J 0 bases; nucleotides not matched to a gene: 4. This CDR3 comprises 15 residues.